One T cell receptor (beta chain) is described in this entry. Its antigen is still unknown. The protocol was immunoSEQ multiplex PCR, while the TCRdb copy is restricted to in-frame clones and leaves out a portion. The data hold approximately 7,000 clones, with 85% to 90% observed a single time. This sample stems from a study of lymphopenia after photon versus proton radiotherapy. Study-wide results and caveats: Post-nadir TCR diversity decline inversely tracked overall survival among those who died. Photon-treated patients lost naive T cells and TCR diversity; proton-treated stayed stable.

The CDR3 runs 13 residues. Germline V gene data show CDR1 as SGDLS and CDR2 as YYNGEE. Trimming pared 4 bases from V and 5 bases from J, leaving 11 bases between. This chain links TRBV9 with TRBJ2-3; D is ambiguous. The input for sequencing was peripheral blood, taken from a patient treated with photon-based radiotherapy. The receptor's source is a man in his 60s with cholangiocarcinoma. CDR3 sequence: CASSLYLGDTQYF. Here the CDR3 DNA reads TGTGCCAGCAGCCTCTACCTAGGAGATACGCAGTATTTT.